The 8 T cell receptor beta chains in this list originate from one sample, sequenced in a study of cytotoxic CD8 clonotypes in ibrutinib-treated CLL. Sequenced by immunoSEQ multiplex PCR; TCRdb stores in-frame clones only, minus some. The sample yields roughly 200,000 clones, 79% seen once. The sequences come from PBMCs, collected after 12 months of ibrutinib treatment. These receptors were collected from a human donor with chronic lymphocytic leukemia.

The gene calls are TRBV7-2 and TRBJ2-3; D unresolved. The CDR3 loop spans 13 amino acids. V was shortened by 0 bases and J by 4 bases, with 5 bases between the two germline ends. Germline CDR1 is SGHTA and CDR2 is FQGNSA. This CDR3 is CASSLAWADTQYF. The CDR3 DNA follows: TGTGCCAGCAGCTTAGCTTGGGCAGATACGCAGTATTTT.

J is TRBJ1-3 and V is TRBV7-9; 8 bases fit TRBD1. CDR3 size: 16 residues. Germline assignment: CDR1 SEHNR and CDR2 FQNEAQ (reference sequence). V lost 5 bases and J lost 0; bases outside the gene matches: 6. In nucleotides, the CDR3 is TGTGCCAGCAGCGTATTTACAGGGGGCTCTGGAAACACCATATATTTT. This gives the protein CASSVFTGGSGNTIYF.

The chain is built from TRBV10-3 and TRBJ2-3; 14 bases match TRBD2. The V and J ends lost 5 bases and 6 bases, in that order; junction bases with no gene match: 10. CDR3 length equals 17 residues. Per the germline V gene, CDR1 is ENHRY and CDR2 is SYGVKD. The DNA of the CDR3 is TGTGCCATCAGTCCCAGGACTAGCGGGGGGCCTACGGATACGCAGTATTTT. This codes for CAISPRTSGGPTDTQYF.

The chain recombines TRBV18 with TRBJ1-1; no reliable D call. V was clipped by 6 bases and J by 8 bases, with 13 bases between them. CDR1 is KGHSH and CDR2 is LQKENI in the germline V gene. The CDR3 sequence is 12 residues long. This chain's CDR3 is CASSPLGREAFF. The DNA of the CDR3 is TGTGCCAGCTCGCCATTAGGGCGGGAAGCTTTCTTT.

This sequence joins TRBV7-3 and TRBJ2-3; the D is unclear. The length of the CDR3 is 15 residues. V lost 3 bases and J lost 5, with 15 bases in between. The V gene's germline CDR1 is SGHTA and CDR2 FQGTGA. The CDR3 here is CASSFSSGPQDTQYF. Here the CDR3 DNA reads TGTGCCAGCAGCTTCTCTTCGGGCCCTCAAGATACGCAGTATTTT.

This chain joins TRBV29-1 and TRBJ1-4; D not certain. CDR1 and CDR2 (germline): SQVTM, ANQGSEA. The V and J ends lost 6 bases and 4 bases respectively, with 9 bases between them. The CDR3 has 12 amino acids. The chain's CDR3 is CSVGYHNEKLFF. DNA for the CDR3: TGCAGCGTAGGATACCATAATGAAAAACTGTTTTTT. Using reference TRBV29-1 and TRBJ1-4 for the parts outside the CDR3, the full variable domain is SAVISQKPSRDICQRGTSLTIQCQVDSQVTMMFWYRQQPGQSLTLIATANQGSEATYESGFVIDKFPISRPNLTFSTLTVSNMSPEDSSIYLCSVGYHNEKLFFGSGTQLSVL.

The chain employs TRBV5-4 and TRBJ2-3; 14 nucleotides match TRBD2. V dropped 3 bases and J dropped 3; count of bases not matched to a gene: 9. This CDR3 is 18 amino acids long. Germline CDR1 and CDR2: SGHNT and YYREEE (reference sequence). CDR3 in amino acids: CASSSPTSGGVGTDTQYF. Here the CDR3 DNA reads TGTGCCAGCAGCTCACCGACTAGCGGGGGGGTTGGGACAGATACGCAGTATTTT.

The V call is TRBV9, the J call TRBJ1-1; a possible D gene is TRBD1 (5 bases). The length of the CDR3 is 15 residues. The germline V gene has CDR1 SGDLS and CDR2 YYNGEE. V shed 4 bases and J shed 0 bases, with 13 bases lying between them. The CDR3 region is CASSPQDNMNTEAFF. The CDR3 DNA reads TGTGCCAGCAGCCCCCAGGACAACATGAACACTGAAGCTTTCTTT.